This T cell receptor beta chain stems from a study of cytomegalovirus exposure and HLA in healthy donors. This CDR3 region has 16 residues. Looked up from germline, CDR1 is SGHNT and CDR2 is YENEEA. Trimming at V came to 5 bases and at J to 6 bases, leaving 12 bases not matched to a gene. Primers included in the PCR were 60 Vbeta and 13 Jbeta primers. Some clones are missing from TCRdb's copy, which holds only in-frame ones; the method was immunoSEQ multiplex PCR. The sample comprises about 160,000 clones, roughly four fifths of which are singletons, and over 1.1% rests with the top ten. J is TRBJ2-1 and V is TRBV11-3; 8 nucleotides line up with TRBD2. The clonotype was recovered from a man aged 18 to 29 in good health and CMV-seronegative. Sequenced input: PBMCs. As DNA, the CDR3 is TGTGCCAGCAGCCGCGCCCCAGCGGGAGAGGGCAATGAGCAGTTCTTC. It encodes CASSRAPAGEGNEQFF. The full variable domain, in which reference TRBV11-3 and TRBJ2-1 provide the parts outside the CDR3, is EAGVVQSPRYKIIEKKQPVAFWCNPISGHNTLYWYLQNLGQGPELLIRYENEEAVDDSQLPKDRFSAERLKGVDSTLKIQPAELGDSAVYLCASSRAPAGEGNEQFFGPGTRLTVL.